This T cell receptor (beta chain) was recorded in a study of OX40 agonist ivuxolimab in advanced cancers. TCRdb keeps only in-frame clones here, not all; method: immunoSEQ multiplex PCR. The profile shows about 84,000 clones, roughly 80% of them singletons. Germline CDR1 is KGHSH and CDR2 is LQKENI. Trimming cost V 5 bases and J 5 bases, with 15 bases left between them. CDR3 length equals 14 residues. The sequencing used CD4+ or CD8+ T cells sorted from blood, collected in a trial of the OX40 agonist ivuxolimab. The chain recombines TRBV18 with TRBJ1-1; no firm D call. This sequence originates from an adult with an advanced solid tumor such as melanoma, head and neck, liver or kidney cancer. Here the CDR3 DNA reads TGTGCCAGCTCATGGACTCAGAGGGAGACTGAAGCTTTCTTT. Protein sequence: CASSWTQRETEAFF.